This is a list of T cell receptor beta chains from one sample in a study of T cells in Graves' hyperthyroidism and ophthalmopathy. From the multiplex PCR reads, TCRdb called clonotypes with MiXCR, one entry per CDR3 protein. The sample comprises some 380,000 distinct CDR3 sequences, about 13% of which are singletons, and less than 25% rests with the top ten. The source material was blood. The receptors originated from a man in his thirties or forties with Graves' hyperthyroidism that later progressed to Graves' ophthalmopathy. The CDR3 runs from the conserved cysteine through the conserved F or W. Fields, in order: J gene, clone size, V gene, D gene, CDR3 protein, CDR3 DNA. A D gene is named only where the DNA matches it firmly. Clone size is given for some rows only: seen once, a few or many times, or a class if the clone is expanded.

TRBJ1-1,many,TRBV7-9,-,CASSLHGQGNTEAFF,TGTGCCAGCAGCTTACATGGGCAGGGGAACACTGAAGCTTTCTTT
TRBJ2-5,many,TRBV7-9,TRBD1,CASSLGGTGVLETQYF,TGTGCCAGCAGCTTAGGAGGCACAGGGGTACTAGAGACCCAGTACTTC
TRBJ1-5,few,TRBV6-6,-,CASSYSTGSGNQPQHF,TGTGCCAGCAGTTACTCCACAGGGTCCGGGAATCAGCCCCAGCATTTT
TRBJ1-1,-,TRBV5-5,TRBD1,CASSSRGTGSGGEAFF,TGTGCCAGCAGCTCTCGGGGGACAGGGTCAGGAGGTGAAGCTTTCTTT
TRBJ1-6,many,TRBV5-1,TRBD1,CASSLSTGTNSPLHF,TGCGCCAGCAGCTTGTCGACAGGGACTAATTCACCCCTCCACTTT
TRBJ1-5,many,TRBV6-1,-,CASRDTGFGQPQHF,TGTGCCAGCAGGGATACAGGGTTCGGTCAGCCCCAGCATTTT
TRBJ2-5,few,TRBV6-1,-,CASSPKGGETQYF,TGTGCCAGCAGCCCGAAGGGGGGGGAGACCCAGTACTTC
TRBJ1-4,-,TRBV30,TRBD1,CAWRAGTGATTNEKLFF,TGTGCCTGGAGAGCCGGGACAGGGGCGACAACTAATGAAAAACTGTTTTTT
TRBJ1-2,many,TRBV28,-,CASSPGVRGYTF,TGTGCCAGCAGCCCCGGGGTTAGGGGCTACACCTTC
TRBJ2-7,-,TRBV6-1,TRBD1,CATGQDSYEQYF,TGTGCCACGGGACAGGACTCCTACGAGCAGTACTTC
TRBJ1-4,-,TRBV5-8,-,CASSRDAGTNEKLFF,TGTGCCAGCAGCCGGGACGCCGGAACTAATGAAAAACTGTTTTTT
TRBJ2-3,many,TRBV7-3,-,CASSPTGVGDTQYF,TGTGCCAGCAGCCCGACAGGAGTCGGAGATACGCAGTATTTT
TRBJ2-2,many,TRBV27,TRBD2,CASFSPGTSGGASGELFF,TGTGCCAGCTTCTCCCCCGGGACTAGCGGGGGGGCAAGCGGGGAGCTGTTTTTT
TRBJ2-1,few,TRBV6-1,TRBD2,CASSTGSSGVLNEQFF,TGTGCCAGCAGTACTGGGTCTAGCGGGGTTCTCAATGAGCAGTTCTTC
TRBJ2-3,-,TRBV14,TRBD2,CASSLTSGWVGGTQYF,TGTGCCAGCAGCCTGACTAGCGGGTGGGTCGGTGGCACGCAGTATTTT
TRBJ2-7,many,TRBV30,-,CAWSVGGEQYF,TGTGCCTGGAGTGTCGGGGGCGAGCAGTACTTC
TRBJ2-3,many,TRBV11-3,-,CASSLDLLDTQYF,TGTGCCAGCAGCTTAGATCTCCTCGATACGCAGTATTTT
TRBJ1-2,-,TRBV20-1,TRBD1,CSAWDRGNSGYTF,TGCAGTGCCTGGGACAGGGGGAATAGTGGCTACACCTTC
TRBJ1-6,many,TRBV6-1,TRBD1,CASSEAGTGGSPLHF,TGTGCCAGCAGTGAAGCGGGGACAGGGGGCTCACCCCTCCACTTT
TRBJ1-3,-,TRBV11-2,-,CASSPTSGPGNTIYF,TGTGCCAGCAGCCCAACCAGCGGGCCTGGAAACACCATATATTTT
TRBJ2-3,many,TRBV30,TRBD1,CASGTVTDTQYF,TGTGCCTCCGGGACAGTCACAGATACGCAGTATTTT
TRBJ1-2,many,TRBV6-1,-,CASSGGTANYGYTF,TGTGCCAGCAGTGGTGGGACGGCTAACTATGGCTACACCTTC
TRBJ2-5,many,TRBV28,-,CASSYEGRVGTQYF,TGTGCCAGCAGCTACGAAGGGCGGGTCGGGACCCAGTACTTC
TRBJ1-2,many,TRBV12-3/TRBV12-4,TRBD1,CASSIGTGGGYTF,TGTGCCAGCAGTATCGGGACAGGGGGTGGCTACACCTTC
TRBJ2-5,many,TRBV7-2,-,CASSLAREGGRETQYF,TGTGCCAGCAGCTTAGCGCGGGAAGGGGGGCGAGAGACCCAGTACTTC
TRBJ2-3,-,TRBV6-2/TRBV6-3,-,CASSDSRGASTDTQYF,TGTGCCAGCAGTGACTCACGGGGGGCTAGCACAGATACGCAGTATTTT
TRBJ1-5,few,TRBV20-1,-,CSARRHNQPQHF,TGCAGTGCTAGACGTCACAATCAGCCCCAGCATTTT
TRBJ1-5,few,TRBV19,TRBD1,CASIGTGAMGNQPQHF,TGTGCCAGTATCGGGACAGGGGCGATGGGCAATCAGCCCCAGCATTTT
TRBJ2-7,few,TRBV18,TRBD2,CASSPRPMTSSDEQYF,TGTGCCAGCTCACCCCGACCGATGACTAGCTCCGACGAGCAGTACTTC